This TCR beta chain was captured in a study of blood T cell repertoires in COVID-19. Study background: The United States, Italy and Spain provided the acute and convalescent COVID-19 samples. The cDNA or gDNA used as material had been derived from T cells, B-cell-depleted T cells, or PBMCs.

Per the study methods: Amplification of reference gene primers provided the estimated nucleated cell counts. The data were produced by immunoSEQ multiplex PCR, yet TCRdb's version contains in-frame clones alone and is incomplete. The DNA was the basis for D and trimming; V, J and clone size are from that table. The sample holds tens of thousands of clones, over 60% seen once. The germline CDR1 and CDR2 sequences are LGHDT and YNNKEL (reference sequence). V lost 3 bases and J lost 2; bases outside the gene matches: 18. This CDR3 spans 20 amino acids. This clonotype originated in a human donor in a cohort sampled during active COVID-19. This chain uses TRBV3-1 (or the pseudogene TRBV3-2) with TRBJ2-7; 11 bases fit TRBD2. Sequenced input: peripheral blood. CDR3 DNA: TGTGCCAGCAGCCATATTACCCAGACTAGCGGGACCACCCGACCCTACGAGCAGTACTTC. Residues: CASSHITQTSGTTRPYEQYF.